The sequence of this T cell receptor (beta chain) was determined in a study of T-cell reconstitution after alpha-beta-depleted transplantation in children. TCRbeta library construction was performed incorporating unique molecular identifiers. TCRdb re-derived calls from the PCR reads in MiXCR, one entry per CDR3 protein. The sample has about 200,000 distinct CDR3 sequences; about 15% are singletons. The CDR3 totals 15 residues. Germline CDR1 is SGHRS and CDR2 is YFSETQ. The J segment lost 0 bases and the V segment lost 5 bases, leaving 6 bases of the junction unmatched. V is TRBV5-1 and J is TRBJ2-5, with TRBD1 matching 8 bases. Sequencing was performed on PBMCs, mostly from graft donor cells, taken 360 days after TCRalphabeta/CD19-depleted stem cell transplant. The receptor comes from a male patient between 2 and 15 years old who had a stem cell transplant for acute lymphoblastic leukemia, so the T cells may come from the graft donor. CDR3 DNA sequence: TGCGCCAGCAGGAAGGGACAGGACAACCAAGAGACCCAGTACTTC. Translation gives CASRKGQDNQETQYF. The full variable domain, completed using reference TRBV5-1 and TRBJ2-5, is KAGVTQTPRYLIKTRGQQVTLSCSPISGHRSVSWYQQTPGQGLQFLFEYFSETQRNKGNFPGRFSGRQFSNSRSEMNVSTLELGDSALYLCASRKGQDNQETQYFGPGTRLLVL.